These 4 T cell receptor beta chains came from one sample sequenced in a study of shared clonotypes between healthy human individuals. This table comes from immunoSEQ multiplex PCR, and its TCRdb copy is limited to in-frame clones, with some not included. The sample has hundreds of thousands of clones, roughly 70% seen once; the top ten hold 1.5% to 2%. Sequences were obtained from memory CD4+ T cells sorted from blood. Subset meaning: CD45RA-negative fraction. These receptors came from a woman in her twenties or thirties in good health.

J is TRBJ1-1 and V is TRBV5-1; 9 nucleotides line up with TRBD1. The ends lost 4 bases at V and 4 bases at J; junction bases unmatched: 8. The CDR3 extends over 15 amino acids. Germline CDR1 SGHRS, CDR2 YFSETQ. The DNA of the CDR3 is TGCGCCAGCAGCCCCGGGACAGGGATGACCACTGAAGCTTTCTTT. Protein product: CASSPGTGMTTEAFF.

The chain joins TRBV4-1 to TRBJ2-3; 8 nucleotides line up with TRBD2. With 8 bases clipped from V and 5 bases from J, the junction kept 12 bases outside the gene matches. The length of the CDR3 is 15 residues. The V gene's germline CDR1 is MGHRA and CDR2 YSYEKL. The CDR3 DNA reads TGCGCCAGCTCCTCGGGAGGGGTGGACGTAGATACGCAGTATTTT. Translating it yields CASSSGGVDVDTQYF.

The chain uses TRBV28 and TRBJ1-5; perhaps TRBD1 as D (6 bases). The germline gives CDR1 MDHEN, CDR2 SYDVKM. The CDR3 has 18 residues. The V end was cut by 3 bases, the J end by 2 bases, with 20 bases between. The CDR3 nucleotides read TGTGCCAGCAGTTTTCTCCAGGGACAAGGAATTGGCAATCAGCCCCAGCATTTT. Translating it yields CASSFLQGQGIGNQPQHF. The whole variable domain, remainder taken from reference TRBV28 and TRBJ1-5, is DVKVTQSSRYLVKRTGEKVFLECVQDMDHENMFWYRQDPGLGLRLIYFSYDVKMKEKGDIPEGYSVSREKKERFSLILESASTNQTSMYLCASSFLQGQGIGNQPQHFGDGTRLSIL.

In its sample, this clone was seen a few times. The genes are TRBV28 and TRBJ2-1; a possible D gene is TRBD2 (5 bases). CDR3 length: 14 amino acids. Per germline, CDR1 MDHEN and CDR2 SYDVKM. V was trimmed by 7 bases and J by 4 bases, leaving 14 bases between them. In DNA, the CDR3 is TGTGCCAGCAAGGGCGCTAGCCCTTACAATGAGCAGTTCTTC. This gives the protein CASKGASPYNEQFF.